This paragraph covers one TCR beta chain sequence. The antigen remains unidentified. One junction end disagrees with the germline gene, perhaps due to a read error. The donors were all healthy and Caucasian. One entry per CDR3 protein results from TCRdb running MiXCR on the 5' RACE reads. In the table there are some 500,000 distinct CDR3 sequences, more than 13% of which are singletons. The data originate from a study of identical twins. The study, taken as a whole, reports: Out-of-frame TCR alpha sharing in monozygotic twins exceeded recombination model predictions. Cord blood beta clonotypes that were abundant carried fewer insertions, and memory repertoires showed no such trend. Conclusions were drawn cross-sectionally by statistical analysis, without following the same donors.

The V gene's germline CDR1 is SGHAT and CDR2 FQNNGV. The CDR3 totals 15 residues. Separately, the same data were catalogued under a study of yellow fever vaccine responses in identical twins.

The chain joins TRBV11-2 to TRBJ2-3; 9 nucleotides align to TRBD1. The TCR originated in a woman younger than 30 in good health. The source material was CD4+ T cells sorted from blood. In DNA form, the CDR3 reads TGTCCCAGCAGCCCACAGGGGGCTAGGGCAGATACGCAGTATTTT. Residues: CPSSPQGARADTQYF.